The present T cell receptor (beta chain) was sequenced within a study of OX40 agonist ivuxolimab in advanced cancers. Study background: The dose of intravenous ivuxolimab that patients received every 2 weeks ranged from 0.01 to 10 mg/kg. Of mixed ages from 23 to 79 and averaging roughly 66 years, the group was approximately 80% male.

On this clone: No antigen is known for it.

Samples were taken at baseline and on day 1 of cycles 4 and 7. Findings of the study overall: Clonal expansion in partial responders at 0.1-3.0 mg/kg ranked among the lowest.

Profiled with immunoSEQ multiplex PCR; TCRdb holds only in-frame clones, not every one. The sample consists of 60,000 or so clones, approximately 81% of them appearing once. The source material was CD4+ or CD8+ T cells sorted from blood, sampled in a trial of the OX40 agonist ivuxolimab. This TCR was recovered from an adult with an advanced solid tumor such as melanoma, head and neck, liver or kidney cancer.

The CDR3 sequence is CASSLWESTDTQYF. The DNA of the CDR3 is TGTGCCAGCAGCTTGTGGGAGTCCACAGATACGCAGTATTTT. The chain carries TRBV5-4 and TRBJ2-3; a possible D gene is TRBD2 (5 bases). There are 14 residues in the CDR3. From germline, CDR1 is SGHNT and CDR2 YYREEE (reference sequence). V was shortened by 1 base and J by 2 bases, with 8 bases between the two germline ends.